This is a list of T cell receptor beta chains from one sample in a study of response to subunit inactivated influenza vaccine. TCRdb used MiXCR to reprocess the RT-PCR reads, holding one entry per CDR3 protein. The sample has under 550,000 distinct CDR3 sequences, approximately 6.9% seen once; the top ten hold under 15%. Sequencing used PBMCs from blood, obtained roughly 24 months after vaccination. The receptor set was obtained from a man aged 50 to 75 who received an inactivated influenza vaccine. Both conserved end residues are trimmed from each CDR3. The order of the fields is V gene, clone size, J gene, CDR3 length, CDR3 protein. The size entry is marked missing in some rows and otherwise reads once, few, many or a size class.

v_call: TRBV12-3/TRBV12-4; clone_size: NA; j_call: TRBJ2-3; cdr3_length: 11; cdr3_aa: ASSRGVTDTQY
v_call: TRBV10-3; clone_size: few; j_call: TRBJ2-1; cdr3_length: 12; cdr3_aa: AISELGARYEQF
v_call: TRBV5-5; clone_size: few; j_call: TRBJ1-6; cdr3_length: 14; cdr3_aa: ASSRPGTGAGSPLH
v_call: TRBV4-3; clone_size: NA; j_call: TRBJ1-2; cdr3_length: 13; cdr3_aa: ASSQDVGGAYGYT
v_call: TRBV20-1; clone_size: many; j_call: TRBJ2-1; cdr3_length: 14; cdr3_aa: SATPPGGTRVNEQF
v_call: TRBV30; clone_size: few; j_call: TRBJ2-3; cdr3_length: 12; cdr3_aa: AWSNGASTDTQY
v_call: TRBV29-1; clone_size: many; j_call: TRBJ2-1; cdr3_length: 11; cdr3_aa: SVAAGSYNEQF
v_call: TRBV18; clone_size: NA; j_call: TRBJ1-2; cdr3_length: 11; cdr3_aa: ASSQRDTYGYT
v_call: TRBV6-2/TRBV6-3; clone_size: many; j_call: TRBJ2-7; cdr3_length: 14; cdr3_aa: ASSYHLGRSSYEQY
v_call: TRBV5-1; clone_size: few; j_call: TRBJ2-5; cdr3_length: 12; cdr3_aa: ASSLGLSQETQY
v_call: TRBV24-1; clone_size: few; j_call: TRBJ2-6; cdr3_length: 12; cdr3_aa: ATSDPTGANVLT
v_call: TRBV27; clone_size: many; j_call: TRBJ1-2; cdr3_length: 18; cdr3_aa: ASSLSLPRGRSQTDYGYT
v_call: TRBV20-1; clone_size: few; j_call: TRBJ2-3; cdr3_length: 12; cdr3_aa: SALLAGTTDTQY
v_call: TRBV3-1; clone_size: many; j_call: TRBJ2-4; cdr3_length: 12; cdr3_aa: ASSQRGARGIQY
v_call: TRBV7-2; clone_size: NA; j_call: TRBJ2-5; cdr3_length: 13; cdr3_aa: ASSLISSLGETQY
v_call: TRBV12-3/TRBV12-4; clone_size: few; j_call: TRBJ2-3; cdr3_length: 15; cdr3_aa: ASSFLAGAPFTDTQY
v_call: TRBV5-1; clone_size: few; j_call: TRBJ2-3; cdr3_length: 13; cdr3_aa: ASSFGSGSSDTQY
v_call: TRBV5-1; clone_size: few; j_call: TRBJ2-7; cdr3_length: 13; cdr3_aa: ASSLSLAGVYEQY
v_call: TRBV5-1; clone_size: many; j_call: TRBJ2-7; cdr3_length: 12; cdr3_aa: ASSDGVAAYEQY
v_call: TRBV7-9; clone_size: NA; j_call: TRBJ2-7; cdr3_length: 10; cdr3_aa: ASSLTNYEQY
v_call: TRBV2; clone_size: NA; j_call: TRBJ1-4; cdr3_length: 12; cdr3_aa: ASRVRASFEKLF
v_call: TRBV3-1; clone_size: few; j_call: TRBJ2-1; cdr3_length: 12; cdr3_aa: ASSHLAGVNEQF